Listed below are T cell receptor beta chains from one sample, sequenced in a study of blood T cells in healthy people across ages. TCRdb fed the 5' RACE reads into MiXCR, producing one record per CDR3 protein. The sample consists of about 1 million distinct CDR3 sequences, more than 40% of them appearing once. Specimen: blood. The source of these receptors is an older woman in good health. CDR3s include the opening cysteine and the closing phenylalanine or tryptophan.

TRBV9	TRBJ2-1	CASSAGTPGGNEQFF
TRBV3-1	-	CASSQGSRDRVYYEQYF
TRBV27	TRBJ2-7	CASSTHRRDEQYF
TRBV20-1	TRBJ2-1	CSASGGVAGQFF
TRBV6-1	TRBJ2-1	CASSDQGQTYNEQFF
TRBV10-3	TRBJ2-3	CAISESWTDTQYF
TRBV20-1	TRBJ2-5	CSARDSNRVGETQYF
TRBV7-6	TRBJ2-5	CASSLGLAGGTETQYF
TRBV12-3/TRBV12-4	TRBJ2-1	CASSAAFPLGNEQFF
TRBV6-6	TRBJ2-7	CASSYPGTGVPYEQYF
TRBV5-1	TRBJ2-7	CASSRTGAEYEQYF
TRBV7-9	TRBJ2-4	CASSSQTGAGIQYF
TRBV4-1	TRBJ2-3	CASSQTPSGRTDTQYF
TRBV28	TRBJ1-1	CASSEGGFTEAFF
TRBV6-5	TRBJ1-5	CASSFQGQPQHF
TRBV20-1	TRBJ2-1	CSAQLISSYNEQFF
TRBV29-1	TRBJ2-5	CSVEFGGGDYLGETQYF
TRBV27	TRBJ2-7	CASKGSYNEQYF
TRBV4-1	TRBJ2-1	CASSQVAQSYNEQFF
TRBV27	TRBJ2-7	CASKGGRVNEQYF
TRBV6-2/TRBV6-3	TRBJ1-5	CASCRGDGNQPQHF
TRBV20-1	TRBJ1-5	CSASFRDEEPQHF
TRBV28	TRBJ2-2	CASSFSRELFF
TRBV6-1	TRBJ1-5	CASSARGRSGQPQHF
TRBV11-2	TRBJ2-5	CASSTNPNPQETQYF
TRBV30	TRBJ2-3	CAWRGRDRGTDTQYF
TRBV28	TRBJ2-3	CASSTSGQGDPDTQYF
TRBV20-1	TRBJ1-5	CSARDGGQPQHF
TRBV20-1	TRBJ2-7	CSARGGSYYEQYF
TRBV3-1	TRBJ2-5	CASSPSFLETQYF
TRBV24-1	TRBJ2-7	CATSDLGYEQYF
TRBV12-3/TRBV12-4	TRBJ1-5	CASSLSGTGNNQPQHF
TRBV24-1	TRBJ2-3	CATSDGGPVDTQYF
TRBV7-9	-	CASSTPTGITAEQYF
TRBV5-5	TRBJ2-2	CASSLDSTNTGELFF
TRBV19	TRBJ2-1	CASSIDGTMSRYGNEQFF
TRBV6-1	TRBJ2-3	CASSQTPGLAGVSTDTQYF
TRBV25-1	TRBJ2-3	CASSEALGQDGTDTQYF
TRBV20-1	-	CSAKGWSYEQYF
TRBV27	TRBJ1-5	CASMGAGVNQPQHF
TRBV10-2	TRBJ2-7	CASRPGLGTLGSYEQYF
TRBV27	-	CASSFRLVPQETQYF
TRBV27	TRBJ2-1	CASSPWGSGGNNEQFF
TRBV3-1	TRBJ2-1	CASSLWTATASSYNEQFF
TRBV29-1	TRBJ2-1	CSVHLRTGRSFYNEQFF
TRBV9	TRBJ2-3	CASSGRLVSTDTQYF
TRBV6-5	TRBJ2-3	CASSYEGTTDTQYF
TRBV12-3/TRBV12-4	TRBJ1-2	CASSLQGVVEVSYGYTF
TRBV4-2	TRBJ2-7	CASSQVSGGRSSYEQYF
TRBV5-8	TRBJ1-2	CASSLLGYTF
TRBV10-3	TRBJ2-5	CAIGPNPLAGGGETQYF
TRBV12-3/TRBV12-4	TRBJ2-1	CASRIVAGEEQFF
TRBV6-6	TRBJ2-7	CASSFPGIAYEQYF
TRBV27	TRBJ1-5	CASGRFGGGPKSNQPQHF
TRBV5-5	TRBJ1-6	CASSLNWSSYNSPLHF
TRBV2	TRBJ1-1	CASSDQGLGAEAFF
TRBV11-2	TRBJ1-2	CASSPLGGPWAYGYTF
TRBV3-1	TRBJ2-7	CASSQDLASGRGNEQYF